Detailed here is one T cell receptor (beta chain). These data belong to a study of shared clonotypes between healthy human individuals. Germline V CDR1 and CDR2: SGHVS, FQNEAQ. V shed 1 base and J 2 bases; nucleotides not matched to a gene: 3. The CDR3 loop spans 16 amino acids. Repertoires were generated with immunoSEQ multiplex PCR, while TCRdb's copy carries only in-frame clones and drops some. The data contain roughly 1.4 million clones, about 98.5% of them singletons. The chain couples TRBV7-8 to TRBJ2-2; 8 bases map to TRBD2. Sequences were obtained from naive CD4+ T cells sorted from blood. Subset specified: CD45RA+ positively selected. The TCR originated in a man aged 30 to 39 in good health. The CDR3 loop reads CASSLEAGDNTGELFF. Here the CDR3 DNA reads TGTGCCAGCAGCTTAGAAGCGGGAGATAACACCGGGGAGCTGTTTTTT.